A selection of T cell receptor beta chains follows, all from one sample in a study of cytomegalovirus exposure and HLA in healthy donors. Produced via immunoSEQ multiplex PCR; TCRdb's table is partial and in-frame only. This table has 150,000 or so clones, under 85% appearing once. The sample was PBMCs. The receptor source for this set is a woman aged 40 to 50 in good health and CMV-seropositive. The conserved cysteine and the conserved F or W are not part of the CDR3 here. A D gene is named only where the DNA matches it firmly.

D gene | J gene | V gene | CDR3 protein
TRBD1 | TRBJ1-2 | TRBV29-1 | SVDDRENYGYT
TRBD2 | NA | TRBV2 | ASRSGGSSYEQY
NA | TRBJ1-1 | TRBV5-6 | ASSPGYRNTEAF
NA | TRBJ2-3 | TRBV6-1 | ASRSYGDTQY
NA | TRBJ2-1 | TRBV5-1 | ASSSLGSREEQF
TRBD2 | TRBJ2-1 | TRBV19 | ASSTPGGVYNEQF
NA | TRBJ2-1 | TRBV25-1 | ASSEGTVNNEQF
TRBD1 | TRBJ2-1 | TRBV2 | ASSEGQGARDEQF
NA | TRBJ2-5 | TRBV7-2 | ASSRDWAQY
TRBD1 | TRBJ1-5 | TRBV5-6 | ASSQGVSNQPQH
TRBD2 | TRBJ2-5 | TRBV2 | AGGMGLGESQY
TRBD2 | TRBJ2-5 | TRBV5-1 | ASSFTSGGLGETQY
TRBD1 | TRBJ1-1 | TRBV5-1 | ASSLAGTVGTEAF
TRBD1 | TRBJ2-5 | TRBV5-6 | ASSLAGAGGETQY
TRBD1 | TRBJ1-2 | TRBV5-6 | ASSLGTGAGYT
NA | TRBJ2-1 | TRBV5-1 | ASSTQGNPPGNEQF
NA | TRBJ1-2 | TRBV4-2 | ASSQEGGQSGYT
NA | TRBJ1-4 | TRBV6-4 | ASRTPLLELF
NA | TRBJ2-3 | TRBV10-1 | ASRGPTSTDTQY
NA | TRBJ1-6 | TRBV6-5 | ASSITSSYNSPLH
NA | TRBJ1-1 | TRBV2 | ASKEEVNTEAF
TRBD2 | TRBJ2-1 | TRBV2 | ASSEWSGGAGNEQF
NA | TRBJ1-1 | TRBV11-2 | ASSLLRGAF
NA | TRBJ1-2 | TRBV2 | ASSRDTIGGYT
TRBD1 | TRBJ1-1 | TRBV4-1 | ASSQGVKGAGEAF
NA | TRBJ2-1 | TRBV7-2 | ASSLGTSGDEQF
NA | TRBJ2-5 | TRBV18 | ASSPPRETQY
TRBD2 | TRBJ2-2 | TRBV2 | ASSEVPSGAAGELF
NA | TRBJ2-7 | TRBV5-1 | ASSPEAVPFDEQY
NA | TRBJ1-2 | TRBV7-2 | ASSSGLTNYGYT
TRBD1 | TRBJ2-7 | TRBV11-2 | ASSAGTAVPYEQY
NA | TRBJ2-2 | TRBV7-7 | ASSFHPGGELF
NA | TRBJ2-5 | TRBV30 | AWTSGSGNAKKETQY
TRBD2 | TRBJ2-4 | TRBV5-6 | ASSFGLAGAPGIQY
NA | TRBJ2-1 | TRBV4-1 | ASSHLPLAEQF
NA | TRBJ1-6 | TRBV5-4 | ASSLRQASTYNSPLH
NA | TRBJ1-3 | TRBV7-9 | ASSLGPGNTIY
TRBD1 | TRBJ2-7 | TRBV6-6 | ASSTTEGADQY
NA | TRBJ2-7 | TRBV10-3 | AISDLSRGRPYEQY
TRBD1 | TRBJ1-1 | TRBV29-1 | SAETGPTEAF
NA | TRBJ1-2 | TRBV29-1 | SVAGGVHGYT
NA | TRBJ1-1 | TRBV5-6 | ASSLSITLEAF
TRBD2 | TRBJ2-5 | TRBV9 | ASSVDAGGPEEQY
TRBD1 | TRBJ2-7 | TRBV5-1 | ASSFEGQTYEQY
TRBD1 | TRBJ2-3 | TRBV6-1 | ASSESGPGQGFPDTQY
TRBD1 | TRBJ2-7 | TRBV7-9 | ASSPDRGVTYEQY
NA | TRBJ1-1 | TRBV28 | ASSSLAEAF
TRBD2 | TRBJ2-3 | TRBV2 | ASSGGHTDTQY
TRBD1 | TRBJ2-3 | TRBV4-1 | ASSQNRGTDTQY
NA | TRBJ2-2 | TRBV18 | ASSPRQNTGELF
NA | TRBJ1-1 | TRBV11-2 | ASSPGGGLEAF